This TCR beta chain was recovered during a study of early T cells in non-severe SARS-CoV-2 infection. Study summary: With bulk RNA from unsorted whole blood as input, sequencing yielded unpaired chains. Broader study findings: Comparison of clonotypes with VDJdb favored anti-spike CD8 responses while missing private and CD4 specificities.

Individual cDNA molecules each received unique molecular identifiers attached to them. TCRdb fed the 5' RACE reads into MiXCR, producing one record per CDR3 protein. The profile covers tens of thousands of distinct CDR3 sequences, with 10% appearing a single time and 8.5% to 9.5% taken by the ten largest. CDR3 length equals 15 residues. Germline V lookup: CDR1 SQVTM, CDR2 ANQGSEA. V was pared by 6 bases and J by 1 base, with 8 bases of the junction left unmatched. This clonotype was found many times. Its cognate antigen is unknown. Specimen: whole blood. The chain recombines TRBV29-1 with TRBJ2-7; 11 bases fit TRBD1. This clonotype originated in an adult who was a healthcare worker with PCR-confirmed SARS-CoV-2 infection or an uninfected control (not recorded which). CDR3 coding DNA: TGCAGCGTCATTCCCGGGACAGGGGGGTCCTACGAGCAGTACTTC. It specifies CSVIPGTGGSYEQYF.